The present T cell receptor beta chain was sequenced within a study of blood T cells in healthy people across ages. This clonotype occurred many times. The second PCR ran about 6 to 12 cycles with a sample-barcoded 5' primer and J-beta primers. Each CDR3 protein is one row after TCRdb ran MiXCR on the 5' RACE reads. The data contain 850,000 or so distinct CDR3 sequences, 29% of them seen just once; the ten biggest clones take up roughly 17%. Per the germline V gene, CDR1 is DFQATT and CDR2 is SNEGSKA (reference sequence). V lost 0 bases to trimming and J lost 7 bases; unmatched junction nucleotides: 4. The CDR3 loop spans 14 amino acids.

This TCR was sampled from a woman at least 80 years old in good health. Sequencing used blood. The chain has TRBV20-1 and TRBJ1-4, with 8 bases identical to TRBD1. CDR3 sequence: CSARDDRGVEKLFF. The CDR3 DNA sequence: TGCAGTGCTAGAGACGACAGGGGTGTTGAAAAACTGTTTTTT.